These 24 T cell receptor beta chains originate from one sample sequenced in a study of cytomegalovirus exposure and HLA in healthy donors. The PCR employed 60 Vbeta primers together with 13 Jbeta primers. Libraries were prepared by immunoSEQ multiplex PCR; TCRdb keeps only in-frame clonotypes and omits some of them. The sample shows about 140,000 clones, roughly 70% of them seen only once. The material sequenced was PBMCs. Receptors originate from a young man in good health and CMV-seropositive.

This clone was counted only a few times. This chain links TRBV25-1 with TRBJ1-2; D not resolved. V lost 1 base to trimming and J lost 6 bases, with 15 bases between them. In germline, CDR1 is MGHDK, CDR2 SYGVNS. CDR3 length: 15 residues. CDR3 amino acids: CASSELGEGVDGYTF. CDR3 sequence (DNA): TGTGCCAGCAGTGAATTAGGAGAGGGAGTCGATGGCTACACCTTC.

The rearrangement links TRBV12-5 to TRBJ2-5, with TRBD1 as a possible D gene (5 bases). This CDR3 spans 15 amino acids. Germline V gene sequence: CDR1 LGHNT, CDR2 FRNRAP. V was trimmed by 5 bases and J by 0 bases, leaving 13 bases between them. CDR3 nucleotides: TGTGCTAGTGGTCCTGGACAACCGTACCAAGAGACCCAGTACTTC. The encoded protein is CASGPGQPYQETQYF.

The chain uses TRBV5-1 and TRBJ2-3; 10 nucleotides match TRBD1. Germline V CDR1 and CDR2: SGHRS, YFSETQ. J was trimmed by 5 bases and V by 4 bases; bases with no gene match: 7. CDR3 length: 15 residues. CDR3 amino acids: CASSPDRGHGDTQYF. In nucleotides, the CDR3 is TGCGCCAGCAGCCCAGACAGGGGGCATGGAGATACGCAGTATTTT. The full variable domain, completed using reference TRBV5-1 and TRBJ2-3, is KAGVTQTPRYLIKTRGQQVTLSCSPISGHRSVSWYQQTPGQGLQFLFEYFSETQRNKGNFPGRFSGRQFSNSRSEMNVSTLELGDSALYLCASSPDRGHGDTQYFGPGTRLTVL.

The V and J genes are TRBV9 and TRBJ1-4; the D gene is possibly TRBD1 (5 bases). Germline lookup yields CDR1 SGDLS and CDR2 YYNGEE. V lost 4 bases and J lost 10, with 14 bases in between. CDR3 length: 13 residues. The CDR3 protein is CASSPAGEGKLFF. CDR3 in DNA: TGTGCCAGCAGCCCCGCGGGGGAGGGAAAACTGTTTTTT.

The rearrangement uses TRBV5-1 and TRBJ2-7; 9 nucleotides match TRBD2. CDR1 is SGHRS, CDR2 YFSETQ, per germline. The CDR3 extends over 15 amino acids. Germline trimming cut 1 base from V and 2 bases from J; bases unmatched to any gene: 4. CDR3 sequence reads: CASSLSSGSAYEQYF. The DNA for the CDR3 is TGCGCCAGCAGCTTGAGTAGCGGGAGTGCCTACGAGCAGTACTTC.

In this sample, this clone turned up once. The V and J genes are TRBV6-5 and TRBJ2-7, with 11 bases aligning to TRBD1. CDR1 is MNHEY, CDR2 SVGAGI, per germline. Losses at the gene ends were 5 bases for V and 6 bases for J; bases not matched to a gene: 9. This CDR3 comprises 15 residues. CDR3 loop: CASSTSADRGREQYF. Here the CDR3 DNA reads TGTGCCAGCAGTACATCCGCGGACAGGGGGCGCGAGCAGTACTTC.

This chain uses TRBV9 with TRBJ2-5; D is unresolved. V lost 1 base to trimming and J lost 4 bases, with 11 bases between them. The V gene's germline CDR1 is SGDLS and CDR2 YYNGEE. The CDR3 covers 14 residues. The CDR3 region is CASSVRSIGETQYF. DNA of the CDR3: TGTGCCAGCAGCGTAAGGAGCATTGGAGAGACCCAGTACTTC.

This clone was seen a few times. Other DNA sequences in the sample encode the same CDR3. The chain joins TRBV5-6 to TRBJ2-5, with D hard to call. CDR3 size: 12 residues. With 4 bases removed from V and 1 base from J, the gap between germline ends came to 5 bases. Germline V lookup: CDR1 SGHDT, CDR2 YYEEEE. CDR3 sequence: CASSLPQETQYF. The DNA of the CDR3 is TGTGCCAGCAGCCTACCCCAAGAGACCCAGTACTTC. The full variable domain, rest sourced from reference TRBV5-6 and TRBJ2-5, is DAGVTQSPTHLIKTRGQQVTLRCSPKSGHDTVSWYQQALGQGPQFIFQYYEEEERQRGNFPDRFSGHQFPNYSSELNVNALLLGDSALYLCASSLPQETQYFGPGTRLLVL.

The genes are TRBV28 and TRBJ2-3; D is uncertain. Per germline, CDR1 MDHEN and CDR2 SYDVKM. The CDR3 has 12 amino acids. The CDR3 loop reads CAAGVITDTQYF. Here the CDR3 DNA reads TGTGCTGCCGGAGTAATTACAGATACGCAGTATTTT. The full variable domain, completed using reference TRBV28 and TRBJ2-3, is DVKVTQSSRYLVKRTGEKVFLECVQDMDHENMFWYRQDPGLGLRLIYFSYDVKMKEKGDIPEGYSVSREKKERFSLILESASTNQTSMYLCAAGVITDTQYFGPGTRLTVL.

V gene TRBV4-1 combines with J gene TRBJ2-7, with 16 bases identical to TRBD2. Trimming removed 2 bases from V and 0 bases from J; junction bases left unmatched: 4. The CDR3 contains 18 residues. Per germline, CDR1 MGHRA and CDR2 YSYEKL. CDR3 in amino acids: CASSQSGLAGGSSYEQYF. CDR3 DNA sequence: TGCGCCAGCAGCCAATCGGGACTAGCGGGAGGGAGCTCCTACGAGCAGTACTTC.

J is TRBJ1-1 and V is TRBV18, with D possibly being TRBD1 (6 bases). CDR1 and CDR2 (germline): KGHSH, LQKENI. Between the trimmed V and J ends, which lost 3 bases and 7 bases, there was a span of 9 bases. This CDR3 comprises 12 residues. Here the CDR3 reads CASSPWTDEAFF. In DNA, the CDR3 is TGTGCCAGCTCACCTTGGACAGATGAAGCTTTCTTT.

The CDR3 region is CASSLTGSGAGVDTQYF. The CDR3 DNA reads as TGTGCCAGTAGTTTGACAGGTTCAGGAGCGGGAGTGGATACGCAGTATTTT. The chain couples TRBV19 to TRBJ2-3, with TRBD2 matching over 8 bases. Germline V CDR1 and CDR2: LNHDA, SQIVND (reference sequence). V was clipped by 5 bases and J by 6 bases; unmatched bases: 16. The CDR3 has 17 residues.

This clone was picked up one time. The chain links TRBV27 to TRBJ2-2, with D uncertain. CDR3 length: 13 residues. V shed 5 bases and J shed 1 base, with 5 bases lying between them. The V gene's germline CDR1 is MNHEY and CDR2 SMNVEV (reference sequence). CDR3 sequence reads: CASSNMNTGELFF. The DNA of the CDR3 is TGTGCCAGCAGTAACATGAACACCGGGGAGCTGTTTTTT.

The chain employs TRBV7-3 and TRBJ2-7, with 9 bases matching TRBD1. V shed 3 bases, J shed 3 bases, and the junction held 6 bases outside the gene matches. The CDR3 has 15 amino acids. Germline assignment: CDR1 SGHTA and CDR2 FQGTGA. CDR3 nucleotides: TGTGCCAGCAGCTTTGCCCCGGGACAGGGCTACGAGCAGTACTTC. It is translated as CASSFAPGQGYEQYF.

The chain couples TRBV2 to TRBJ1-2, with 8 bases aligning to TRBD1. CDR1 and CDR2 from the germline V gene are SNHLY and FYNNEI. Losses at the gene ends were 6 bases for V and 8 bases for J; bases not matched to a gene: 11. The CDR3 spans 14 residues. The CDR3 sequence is CASSPGQGSRGYTF. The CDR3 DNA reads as TGTGCCAGCAGCCCTGGACAGGGTAGTAGAGGCTACACCTTC.

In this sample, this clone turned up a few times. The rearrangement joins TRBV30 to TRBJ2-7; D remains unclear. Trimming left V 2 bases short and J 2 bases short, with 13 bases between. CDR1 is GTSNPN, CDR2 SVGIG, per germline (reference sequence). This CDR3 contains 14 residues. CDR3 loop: CAWSLLIGPYEQYF. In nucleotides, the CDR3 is TGTGCCTGGAGTCTGTTAATTGGCCCCTACGAGCAGTACTTC.

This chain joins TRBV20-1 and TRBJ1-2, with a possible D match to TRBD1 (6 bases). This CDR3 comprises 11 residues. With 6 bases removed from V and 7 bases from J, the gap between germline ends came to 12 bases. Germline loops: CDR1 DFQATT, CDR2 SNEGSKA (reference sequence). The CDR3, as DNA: TGCAGTGCGCCACAGGGTTCTGGCTACACCTTC. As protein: CSAPQGSGYTF.

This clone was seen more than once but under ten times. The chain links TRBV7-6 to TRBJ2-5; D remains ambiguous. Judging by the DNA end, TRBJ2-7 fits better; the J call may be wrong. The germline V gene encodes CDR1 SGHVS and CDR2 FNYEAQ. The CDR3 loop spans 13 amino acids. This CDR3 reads CASSLRTNYEQYF. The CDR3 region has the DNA TGTGCCAGCAGCTTACGAACAAACTACGAGCAGTACTTC.

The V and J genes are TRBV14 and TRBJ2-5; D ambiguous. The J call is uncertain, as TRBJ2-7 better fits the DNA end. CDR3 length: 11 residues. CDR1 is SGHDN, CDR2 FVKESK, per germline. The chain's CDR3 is CASSQGSEQYF. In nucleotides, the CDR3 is TGTGCCAGCAGCCAAGGTAGCGAGCAGTACTTC.

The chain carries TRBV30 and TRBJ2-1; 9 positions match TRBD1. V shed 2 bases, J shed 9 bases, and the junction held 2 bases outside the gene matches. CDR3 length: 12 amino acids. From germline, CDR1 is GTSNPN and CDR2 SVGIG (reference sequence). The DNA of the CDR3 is TGTGCCTGGAGTACAGGGGGCCGTGAGCAGTTCTTC. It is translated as CAWSTGGREQFF.

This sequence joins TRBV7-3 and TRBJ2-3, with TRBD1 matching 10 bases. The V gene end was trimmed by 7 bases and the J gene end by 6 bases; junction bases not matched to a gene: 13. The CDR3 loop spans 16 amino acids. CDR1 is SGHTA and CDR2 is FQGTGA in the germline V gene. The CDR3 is CASNPTTGGNSDTQYF. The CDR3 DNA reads TGTGCCAGCAACCCGACGACAGGGGGCAATAGCGATACGCAGTATTTT. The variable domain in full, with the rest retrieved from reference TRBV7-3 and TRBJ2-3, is GAGVSQTPSNKVTEKGKYVELRCDPISGHTALYWYRQSLGQGPEFLIYFQGTGAADDSGLPNDRFFAVRPEGSVSTLKIQRTERGDSAVYLCASNPTTGGNSDTQYFGPGTRLTVL.

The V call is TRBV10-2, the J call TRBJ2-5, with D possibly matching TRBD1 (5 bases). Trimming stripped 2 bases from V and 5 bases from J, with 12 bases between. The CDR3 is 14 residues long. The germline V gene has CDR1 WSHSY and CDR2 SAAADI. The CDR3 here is CASSERKGAETQYF. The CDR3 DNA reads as TGCGCCAGCAGTGAGAGGAAAGGGGCGGAGACCCAGTACTTC.

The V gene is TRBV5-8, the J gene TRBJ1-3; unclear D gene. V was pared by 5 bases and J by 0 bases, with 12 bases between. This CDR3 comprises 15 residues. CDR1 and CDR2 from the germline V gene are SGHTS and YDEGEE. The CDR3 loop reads CASRRESYSGNTIYF. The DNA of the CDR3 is TGTGCCAGCAGGAGAGAGTCTTACTCTGGAAACACCATATATTTT. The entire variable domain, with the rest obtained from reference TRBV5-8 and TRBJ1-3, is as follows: EAGVTQSPTHLIKTRGQQATLRCSPISGHTSVYWYQQALGLGLQFLLWYDEGEERNRGNFPPRFSGRQFPNYSSELNVNALELEDSALYLCASRRESYSGNTIYFGEGSWLTVV.

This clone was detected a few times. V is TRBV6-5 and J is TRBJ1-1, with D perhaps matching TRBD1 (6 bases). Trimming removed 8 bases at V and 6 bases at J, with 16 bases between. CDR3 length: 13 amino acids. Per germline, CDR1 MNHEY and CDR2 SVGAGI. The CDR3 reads CASFRGGISEAFF. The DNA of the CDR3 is TGTGCCAGCTTCAGGGGTGGAATATCTGAAGCTTTCTTT.